Detailed here is one T cell receptor (beta chain). This clonotype was observed at least ten times. This receptor's antigen is unknown. The input lacks base qualities; no much larger clone sits a single base away. This was a case-control study nested in a cohort of healthcare workers in London, UK, who had nasopharyngeal swab PCR tests and blood samples taken every week. Healthcare workers were recruited during the week of the UK lockdown, between 23 and 31 March 2020, and followed weekly for up to roughly 16 weeks. The data were obtained in a study of early T cells in non-severe SARS-CoV-2 infection (dated by TCRdb to about 2021). In terms of the full investigation: Bulk RNA from unsorted whole blood was used for TCR sequencing, so alpha and beta chains could not be paired. General study outcomes and caveats: Matching against VDJdb was skewed toward anti-spike CD8 responses, likely underestimated virus-specific expansions, and missed private and CD4 specificities.

Libraries were built with 5' RACE. The instrument was a NextSeq 500. To correct for sequencing error and PCR bias, the TCR library protocol tagged individual cDNA molecules with unique molecular identifiers. Sequencing covered both TCR alpha and beta chains, and within each sample the abundances of alpha and beta sequences were tightly co-correlated. As for the original processing: Decombinator V4 was used to perform V gene, J gene and CDR3 annotation of TCR sequences. Expanded TCRs were defined as changing significantly between any two time points under a Poisson model with p below 0.0001. Abundances of TCRs were expressed as counts per million after normalisation to the total number of TCRs sequenced in each sample. VDJdb, accessed 1 November 2021, was searched for CMV, EBV and SARS-CoV-2 annotated TCRs, with TCRs annotated for multiple antigens excluded. The raw public reads went through TCRdb reprocessing: fastp at Q25, MiXCR clone calling, in-frame beta chains kept. Every distinct CDR3 protein forms one entry, paired with its most common genes and DNA. These V and J calls are TCRdb output, not the study's own analysis. For this sample there are more than 80,000 distinct CDR3 sequences; 11% appear just once. About 5% of the sample comes from the top ten.

The sample comprised whole blood. This sequence originates from an adult who was a healthcare worker with PCR-confirmed SARS-CoV-2 infection or an uninfected control (not recorded which).

The sequenced DNA is TGTGCCAGCAGCACACTAGATAATACGCAGTATTTT. This yields the protein CASSTLDNTQYF. Here the chain combines TRBV9 and TRBJ2-3; a tentative D call is TRBD2 (5 bases match). The V and J ends are trimmed by 4 bases and 7 bases, leaving 10 bases between them. There are 12 amino acids in the CDR3, from cysteine to phenylalanine inclusive. Kept here is only the CDR3 DNA, which spans 36 bases and is read in frame from base 1. The CDR1 and CDR2 encoded by the germline V gene are SGDLS and YYNGEE.